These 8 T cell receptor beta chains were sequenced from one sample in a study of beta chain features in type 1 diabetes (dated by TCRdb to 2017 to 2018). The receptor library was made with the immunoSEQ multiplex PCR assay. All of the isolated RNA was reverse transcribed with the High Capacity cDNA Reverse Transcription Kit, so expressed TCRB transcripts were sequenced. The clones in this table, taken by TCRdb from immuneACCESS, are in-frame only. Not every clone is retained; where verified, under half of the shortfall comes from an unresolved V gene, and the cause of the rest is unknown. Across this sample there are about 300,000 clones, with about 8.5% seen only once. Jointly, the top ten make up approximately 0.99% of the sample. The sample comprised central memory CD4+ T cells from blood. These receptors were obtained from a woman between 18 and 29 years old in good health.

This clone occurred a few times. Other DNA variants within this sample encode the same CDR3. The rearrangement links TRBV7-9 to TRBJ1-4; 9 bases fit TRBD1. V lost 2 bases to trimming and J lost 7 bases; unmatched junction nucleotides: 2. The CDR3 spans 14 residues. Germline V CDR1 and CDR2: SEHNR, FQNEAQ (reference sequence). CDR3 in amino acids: CASSLRQGGEKLFF. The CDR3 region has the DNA TGTGCCAGCAGCTTAAGACAGGGGGGTGAAAAACTGTTTTTT.

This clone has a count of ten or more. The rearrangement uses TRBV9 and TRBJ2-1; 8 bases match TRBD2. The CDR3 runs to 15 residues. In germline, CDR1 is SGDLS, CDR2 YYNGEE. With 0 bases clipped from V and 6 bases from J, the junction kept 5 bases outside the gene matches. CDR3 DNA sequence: TGTGCCAGCAGCGTAGTACTAGCGGAGGGCAATGAGCAGTTCTTC. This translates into CASSVVLAEGNEQFF. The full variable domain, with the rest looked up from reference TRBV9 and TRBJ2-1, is DSGVTQTPKHLITATGQRVTLRCSPRSGDLSVYWYQQSLDQGLQFLIQYYNGEERAKGNILERFSAQQFPDLHSELNLSSLELGDSALYFCASSVVLAEGNEQFFGPGTRLTVL.

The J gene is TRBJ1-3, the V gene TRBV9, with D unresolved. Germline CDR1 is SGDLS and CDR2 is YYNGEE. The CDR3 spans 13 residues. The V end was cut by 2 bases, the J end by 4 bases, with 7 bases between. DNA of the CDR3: TGTGCCAGCAGCGTTTATGAGGGAAACACCATATATTTT. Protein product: CASSVYEGNTIYF.

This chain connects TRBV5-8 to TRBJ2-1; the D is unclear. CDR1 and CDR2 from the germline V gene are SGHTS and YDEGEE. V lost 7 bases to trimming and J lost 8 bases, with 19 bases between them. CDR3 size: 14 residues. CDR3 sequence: CASDLPVRRDEQFF. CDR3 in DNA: TGTGCCAGCGACCTCCCCGTACGGCGCGATGAGCAGTTCTTC.

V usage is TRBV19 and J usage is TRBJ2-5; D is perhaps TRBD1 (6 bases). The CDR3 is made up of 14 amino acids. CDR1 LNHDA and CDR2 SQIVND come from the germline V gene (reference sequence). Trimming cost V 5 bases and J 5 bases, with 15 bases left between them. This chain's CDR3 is CASSPDRLRETQYF. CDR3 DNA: TGTGCCAGTAGTCCCGACAGGCTTCGGGAGACCCAGTACTTC.

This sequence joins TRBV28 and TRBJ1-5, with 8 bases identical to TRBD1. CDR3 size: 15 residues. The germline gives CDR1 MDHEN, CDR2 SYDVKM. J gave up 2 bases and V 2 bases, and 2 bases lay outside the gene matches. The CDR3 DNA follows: TGTGCCAGCAGTTTAAACAGGGGGGGCAATCAGCCCCAGCATTTT. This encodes CASSLNRGGNQPQHF.

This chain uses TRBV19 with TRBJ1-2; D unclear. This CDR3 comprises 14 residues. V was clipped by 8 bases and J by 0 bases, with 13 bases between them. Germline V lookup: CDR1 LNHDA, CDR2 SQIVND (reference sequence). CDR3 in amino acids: CASSRGQANYGYTF. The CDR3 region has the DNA TGTGCCAGTTCACGAGGGCAAGCTAACTATGGCTACACCTTC.

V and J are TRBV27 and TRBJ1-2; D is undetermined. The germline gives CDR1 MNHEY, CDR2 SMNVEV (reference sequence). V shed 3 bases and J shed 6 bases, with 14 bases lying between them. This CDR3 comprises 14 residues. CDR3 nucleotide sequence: TGTGCCAGCAGTTTCTGGGCCAACAAGGATGGCTACACCTTC. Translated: CASSFWANKDGYTF.